This record looks at one T cell receptor beta chain sequence and its context. The antigen it recognizes is unknown. Base qualities were left out, and no much larger clone turns up one base away. The entry originates in a study of T cell responses to AZD1222 COVID-19 vaccine (dated by TCRdb to the early 2020s). Regarding the study in general: Because spike-specific TCR depth and breadth did not differ between the two schedules, AZD1222 recipients who got a second dose at roughly 4 weeks were pooled with those who got a second dose at roughly 12 weeks. A total of 230 to 250 trial participants underwent TCR sequencing, of whom around 210 had received two doses of AZD1222 and around 25 had received two doses of the MenACWY control vaccine. Enrollment into the trials was organized by age into subgroups of 18-55, 56-69 and 70-plus years, and those subgroups contained roughly 150, 30 and 60 TCR-sequenced participants, respectively. Overall results and qualifications from the work: Because no day 14 peak-response samples were available, the repertoires could be characterized only after the peak T cell response. Vaccine-associated CD4 TCRs spanned the whole spike protein, with dominant responses in regions 160-218 and 743-854. Nearly half of unique spike-specific TCRs reportedly recognized epitopes outside regions mutated in the B.1.351 and B.1.1.7 variants. A significant rise in spike-specific TCR breadth and depth was observed after two AZD1222 doses relative to day 0 and relative to MenACWY recipients. Participants were mostly white British, with more females than males. The authors suggested clonal diversity may have been underestimated. The 56-69-year group was small, and its depth increase did not reach significance, likely because of low power. Conclusions about previously exposed vaccinees are limited because only six or seven AZD1222 recipients were SARS-CoV-2 seropositive at baseline.

The time point label, read with the paper, signifies: baseline before first vaccination. Vaccinee samples were obtained from the UK trials COV001 and COV002, which included a single-blind randomized controlled phase 2/3 trial of AZD1222 (ChAdOx1 nCoV-19) in healthy adults. For TCRbeta chain sequencing, PBMC samples were collected from trial participants at day 0 and at day 28 after the second dose. The CDR3 regions of human TCRbeta chains were analyzed by immunosequencing. Turning to the authors' computational methods: TCRs in the repertoires were compared against a reference library of SARS-CoV-2-specific TCRs that had been generated with the MIRA antigen-specificity platform. Breadth was defined as the fraction of unique TCRs that were SARS-CoV-2-associated, and depth was defined as the fraction of total T cells that were SARS-CoV-2-associated. Using the MIRA data, each spike-specific TCR was mapped to the spike region that the TCR reacts to and placed in a CD4 or CD8 class. Log10-transformed breadth and depth values were compared by one-way ANOVA with Sidak's multiple comparisons tests. What TCRdb holds here is the immuneACCESS table cut down to in-frame rearrangements. Part of the clones is not present; checked against another copy, under half of the missing clones reflect an unresolved V gene, and the others are unexplained. Clone size and the V and J calls come from that table; the DNA yielded D and trimming. The sample table holds 150,000 to 200,000 clones, of which almost 95% were seen once. The ten top clones hold 7% to 9.5% of the sample.

CDR1 and CDR2 are read off the germline V gene as MGHRA and YSYEKL. There are 15 amino acids in the CDR3, from cysteine to phenylalanine inclusive. This entry keeps only the CDR3 DNA: 45 bases, framed from base 1. V is cut by 6 bases and J by 6 bases, and the space between the germline ends is 20 bases. This receptor was identified in an adult in good health. The chain couples TRBV4-1 to TRBJ1-2; no confident D gene assignment can be made. Sequenced here: peripheral blood, sampled on day 0 of AZD1222 vaccination. This receptor has the CDR3 CASRSLGLKRDGYTF. The DNA sequence follows: TGCGCCAGCAGAAGCCTAGGACTCAAAAGGGATGGCTACACCTTC.